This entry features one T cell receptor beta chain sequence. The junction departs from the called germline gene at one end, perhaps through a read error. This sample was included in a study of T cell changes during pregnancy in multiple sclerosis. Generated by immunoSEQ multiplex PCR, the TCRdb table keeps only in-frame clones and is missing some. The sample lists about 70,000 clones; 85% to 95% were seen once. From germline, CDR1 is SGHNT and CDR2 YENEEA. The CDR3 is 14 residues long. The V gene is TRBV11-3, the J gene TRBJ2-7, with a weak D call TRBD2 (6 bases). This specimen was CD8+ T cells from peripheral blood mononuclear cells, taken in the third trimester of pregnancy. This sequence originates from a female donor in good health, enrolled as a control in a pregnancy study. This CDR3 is CASSQTPAGTASDF. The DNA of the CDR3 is TGTGCCAGCAGCCAAACCCCTGCGGGGACTGCATCAGACTTC.